The 18 T cell receptor beta chains below all came from one sample that was sequenced in a study of cytomegalovirus exposure and HLA in healthy donors. PCR used 60 Vbeta primers and 13 Jbeta primers. Profiled with immunoSEQ multiplex PCR; TCRdb holds only in-frame clones, not every one. Of some 110,000 clones detected, about three quarters appear once; the ten largest clones hold less than 1.1%. Sequenced input: PBMCs. Receptor source: a woman aged 25-40 years in good health and CMV-seronegative.

The chain carries TRBV28 and TRBJ2-5, with D possibly matching TRBD2 (5 bases). The V and J ends lost 10 bases and 2 bases respectively, with 11 bases between them. This CDR3 is built from 12 residues. Looked up from germline, CDR1 is MDHEN and CDR2 is SYDVKM. CDR3 region: CATGRGQETQYF. The CDR3 coding sequence is TGTGCCACCGGACGGGGACAAGAGACCCAGTACTTC.

This chain joins TRBV19 and TRBJ2-3, with a weak D call TRBD2 (5 bases). CDR3 length equals 18 residues. V was shortened by 0 bases and J by 0 bases, with 16 bases between the two germline ends. From germline, CDR1 is LNHDA and CDR2 SQIVND (reference sequence). CDR3 bases: TGTGCCAGTAGTATAGATGAATCCGGACTGGGGAGCACAGATACGCAGTATTTT. Amino acid sequence: CASSIDESGLGSTDTQYF.

This chain connects TRBV7-9 to TRBJ2-3; weak D call: TRBD2 (5 bases). Trimming removed 0 bases at V and 2 bases at J, with 6 bases between. Germline V lookup: CDR1 SEHNR, CDR2 FQNEAQ (reference sequence). There are 14 residues in the CDR3. The CDR3 DNA reads as TGTGCCAGCAGCTTAGCGCTAGCCACAGATACGCAGTATTTT. The encoded protein is CASSLALATDTQYF.

This clone was recorded only once. V usage is TRBV29-1 and J usage is TRBJ2-7, with D possibly being TRBD1 (7 bases). Germline values: CDR1 SQVTM, CDR2 ANQGSEA. Trimming took off 0 bases at V and 1 base at J, with 16 bases between the two ends. The CDR3 is 16 residues long. Here the CDR3 reads CSVEDRQGGFSYEQYF. As DNA, the CDR3 is TGCAGCGTTGAAGATCGGCAGGGGGGATTTTCCTACGAGCAGTACTTC.

The chain is built from TRBV5-1 and TRBJ2-1; 9 positions agree with TRBD1. The CDR3 extends over 17 amino acids. CDR1 is SGHRS, CDR2 YFSETQ, per germline. V was clipped by 2 bases and J by 7 bases; unmatched bases: 13. CDR3 coding DNA: TGCGCCAGCAGCTTCCTCCAGGGGACAGGGTATTTGAATGAGCAGTTCTTC. This translates into CASSFLQGTGYLNEQFF.

This clone occurred once. The chain has TRBV7-9 and TRBJ2-3, with 7 bases fitting TRBD2. Unmatched junction bases numbered 5, after V lost 5 bases and J lost 3 bases. The germline CDR1 and CDR2 sequences are SEHNR and FQNEAQ (reference sequence). The CDR3 is made up of 14 amino acids. In DNA form, the CDR3 reads TGTGCCAGCAGCCCAAAAGCGGGAACAGATACGCAGTATTTT. It encodes CASSPKAGTDTQYF.

The sample holds one count of this clone. Germline and junction disagree at one end, which may indicate a read error. V is TRBV10-3 and J is TRBJ1-2; 10 bases line up with TRBD1. Germline loops: CDR1 ENHRY, CDR2 SYGVKD. This CDR3 has 13 amino acids. The CDR3 spells CASGQGGLYGHTF. CDR3 sequence (DNA): TGTGCCAGCGGACAGGGGGGACTATATGGCCACACCTTC.

The chain uses TRBV6-5 and TRBJ1-5; no reliable D call. Germline CDR1 MNHEY, CDR2 SVGAGI. V was shortened by 2 bases and J by 2 bases, with 7 bases between the two germline ends. The CDR3 is 14 residues long. CDR3 region: CASSYAAGNQPQHF. The CDR3 DNA sequence: TGTGCCAGCAGTTACGCGGCAGGCAATCAGCCCCAGCATTTT.

The V gene is TRBV30, the J gene TRBJ2-1, with 13 bases matching TRBD2. The CDR3 totals 16 residues. V was clipped by 2 bases and J by 4 bases; unmatched bases: 5. The germline V gene has CDR1 GTSNPN and CDR2 SVGIG (reference sequence). The DNA for the CDR3 is TGTGCCTGGAGTCTGACTAGCGGGGGGCCATACAATGAGCAGTTCTTC. It yields the protein CAWSLTSGGPYNEQFF.

The V gene is TRBV6-5, the J gene TRBJ2-4, with TRBD2 matching 8 bases. The CDR3 length is 15 residues. Trimming at V came to 8 bases and at J to 9 bases, leaving 15 bases not matched to a gene. Germline lookup yields CDR1 MNHEY and CDR2 SVGAGI. Here the CDR3 reads CASGPRGGLPGIQYF. The CDR3 coding sequence is TGTGCCAGCGGCCCACGGGGGGGCTTACCTGGCATTCAGTACTTC.

The V call is TRBV29-1, the J call TRBJ1-1; weak D call: TRBD1 (5 bases). The germline V and J ends were trimmed by 4 bases and 2 bases, with 8 bases remaining between them. The V gene's germline CDR1 is SQVTM and CDR2 ANQGSEA. The CDR3 covers 12 residues. The CDR3 here is CSVGQLNTEAFF. CDR3 DNA: TGCAGCGTTGGACAGTTAAACACTGAAGCTTTCTTT.

V is TRBV4-2 and J is TRBJ2-6; the D gene is possibly TRBD1 (5 bases). The CDR3 is made up of 18 amino acids. Germline-derived CDR1 and CDR2 are LGHNA and YNFKEQ. V was shortened by 1 base and J by 0 bases, with 13 bases between the two germline ends. The CDR3 sequence: CASSQGGTQSSGANVLTF. CDR3 nucleotides: TGTGCCAGCAGCCAAGGGGGCACCCAGAGCTCTGGGGCCAACGTCCTGACTTTC.

This rearrangement joins TRBV6-1 to TRBJ2-1; 13 nucleotides align to TRBD2. The CDR3 totals 14 residues. V was clipped by 7 bases and J by 8 bases; unmatched bases: 5. Per the germline V gene, CDR1 is MNHNS and CDR2 is SASEGT. This chain's CDR3 is CASTPGLAGYEQFF. As DNA, the CDR3 is TGTGCCAGCACCCCGGGACTAGCGGGATATGAGCAGTTCTTC.

The genes are TRBV6-5 and TRBJ1-1; D gene unclear. V dropped 5 bases and J dropped 1 base, with 14 bases sitting between them. The CDR3 is 15 amino acids. In germline, CDR1 is MNHEY, CDR2 SVGAGI. The CDR3 sequence is CASSITAGKNTEAFF. CDR3 bases: TGTGCCAGCAGTATAACAGCGGGGAAGAACACTGAAGCTTTCTTT.

This clone showed up just a few times. The CDR3 is CASSDGQGYEQYF. CDR3 nucleotide sequence: TGTGCCAGCAGTGACGGACAGGGCTACGAGCAGTACTTC. This chain links TRBV6-1 with TRBJ2-7, with 8 positions matching TRBD1. Germline lookup yields CDR1 MNHNS and CDR2 SASEGT. V lost 3 bases, J lost 3 bases, and 1 base stayed unmatched. The CDR3 consists of 13 residues.

The chain joins TRBV6-1 to TRBJ2-7; 9 bases fit TRBD2. Losses at the gene ends were 9 bases for V and 0 bases for J; bases not matched to a gene: 9. Germline V CDR1 and CDR2: MNHNS, SASEGT. The CDR3 has 15 amino acids. The CDR3 reads CASGGGGRASYEQYF. The CDR3 DNA reads as TGTGCCAGTGGGGGGGGCGGGAGGGCCTCCTACGAGCAGTACTTC.

The chain employs TRBV4-3 and TRBJ2-5; 8 positions agree with TRBD2. The germline V gene has CDR1 LGHNA and CDR2 YSLEER. The CDR3 sequence is 17 residues long. J lost 0 bases, V lost 0 bases, and 6 bases had no gene match. DNA for the CDR3: TGCGCCAGCAGCCAAGATTACGCGGGAGGCAACCAAGAGACCCAGTACTTC. Translating it yields CASSQDYAGGNQETQYF.

This clone has more than one count but fewer than ten. The rearrangement joins TRBV2 to TRBJ1-3; TRBD1 matches 11 bases. Per germline, CDR1 SNHLY and CDR2 FYNNEI. CDR3 size: 15 residues. Losses at the gene ends were 7 bases for V and 3 bases for J; bases not matched to a gene: 5. CDR3 DNA: TGTGCCAGCACCAGGACAGGGGGCGTTGGAAACACCATATATTTT. Translated, it gives CASTRTGGVGNTIYF.